Listed below are T cell receptor beta chains from one sample, sequenced in a study of blood T cell repertoires in COVID-19. Sequenced by immunoSEQ multiplex PCR; TCRdb stores in-frame clones only, minus some. The profile shows some 80,000 clones, roughly 84% of them singletons. The specimen sequenced was peripheral blood. The receptors originated from a woman older than 75 in a cohort sampled during active or convalescent COVID-19. Both conserved end residues are part of each CDR3. Each record gives: CDR3 protein, CDR3 DNA, V gene, clone size, J gene, D gene, CDR3 length. A D gene is named only where the DNA matches it firmly. Some rows have no size entry. The others give once, few or many, or a class for an expanded clone.

CASSPGTNFKQYF	TGTGCCAGCAGTCCGGGTACTAATTTCAAGCAGTACTTC	TRBV27	.	TRBJ2-7	.	13
CASSLGTFANTGELFF	TGCGCCAGCAGCCTAGGGACATTCGCGAACACCGGGGAGCTGTTTTTT	TRBV4-1	.	TRBJ2-2	.	16
CASTGHASTGELFF	TGCGCCAGCACAGGACACGCGAGCACCGGGGAGCTGTTTTTT	TRBV5-1	once	TRBJ2-2	.	14
CATSRQRGLPLEKLFF	TGTGCCACCAGCAGACAACGCGGGCTTCCTCTTGAAAAACTGTTTTTT	TRBV15	.	TRBJ1-4	.	16
CASSKSWTGVITEAFF	TGTGCCAGTAGTAAATCGTGGACAGGGGTCATCACTGAAGCTTTCTTT	TRBV19	.	TRBJ1-1	TRBD1	16
CASSPEAFSPQHF	TGTGCCAGTAGTCCCGAGGCGTTTTCGCCCCAGCATTTT	TRBV19	.	TRBJ1-5	.	13
CASRNLLPLDTQYF	TGTGCCAGCAGAAACTTGCTCCCGTTAGATACGCAGTATTTT	TRBV28	.	TRBJ2-3	.	14
CSASLTSGRHEQFF	TGCAGTGCTAGTTTGACTAGCGGGAGACATGAGCAGTTCTTC	TRBV20-1	.	TRBJ2-1	TRBD2	14
CATSGQPNEKLFF	TGTGCCACCAGCGGACAGCCTAATGAAAAACTGTTTTTT	TRBV15	.	TRBJ1-4	.	13
CASSLETGGNYGYTF	TGTGCCAGCTCACTCGAGACAGGGGGCAACTATGGCTACACCTTC	TRBV18	.	TRBJ1-2	TRBD1	15
CASSRVGTGPGELFF	TGTGCCAGCAGCCGAGTTGGGACAGGGCCCGGGGAGCTGTTTTTT	TRBV7-8	.	TRBJ2-2	TRBD1	15
CASSSRDRKITDTQYF	TGTGCCAGCAGTTCCCGGGACAGGAAAATCACAGATACGCAGTATTTT	TRBV27	.	TRBJ2-3	TRBD1	16
CASRQSGSKVAEKLFF	TGTGCCAGCAGGCAGAGCGGGAGTAAAGTTGCTGAAAAACTGTTTTTT	TRBV2	.	TRBJ1-4	.	16
CASSLGTDNTEAFF	TGTGCCAGCAGCTTAGGGACAGATAACACTGAAGCTTTCTTT	TRBV7-9	.	TRBJ1-1	.	14
CASSLDREDYGYTF	TGCGCCAGCAGCTTGGACAGGGAAGACTATGGCTACACCTTC	TRBV5-1	.	TRBJ1-2	.	14
CASSRNQGANSGNTIYF	TGTGCCAGCAGCCGTAATCAGGGGGCGAATTCTGGAAACACCATATATTTT	TRBV14	.	TRBJ1-3	TRBD1	17